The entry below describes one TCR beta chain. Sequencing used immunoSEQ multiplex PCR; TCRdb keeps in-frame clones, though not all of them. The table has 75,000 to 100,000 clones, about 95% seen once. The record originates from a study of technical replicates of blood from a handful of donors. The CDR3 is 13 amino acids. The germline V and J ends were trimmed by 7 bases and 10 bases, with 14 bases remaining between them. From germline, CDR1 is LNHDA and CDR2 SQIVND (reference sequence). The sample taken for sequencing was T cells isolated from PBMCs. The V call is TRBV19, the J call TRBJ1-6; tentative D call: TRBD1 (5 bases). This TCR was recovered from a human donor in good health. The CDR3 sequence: CASKSQGASPLHF. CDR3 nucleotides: TGTGCCAGTAAAAGTCAAGGGGCCTCACCCCTCCACTTT.